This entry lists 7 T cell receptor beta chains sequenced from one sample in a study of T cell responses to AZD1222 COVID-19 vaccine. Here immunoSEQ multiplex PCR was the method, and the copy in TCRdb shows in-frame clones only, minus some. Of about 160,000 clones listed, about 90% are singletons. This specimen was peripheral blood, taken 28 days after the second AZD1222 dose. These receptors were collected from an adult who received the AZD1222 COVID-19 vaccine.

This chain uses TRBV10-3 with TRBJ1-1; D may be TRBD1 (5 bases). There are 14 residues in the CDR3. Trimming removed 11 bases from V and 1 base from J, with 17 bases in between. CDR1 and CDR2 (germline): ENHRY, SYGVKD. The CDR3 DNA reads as TGTGCCCTCTCCCCCGACCAGGGGAACACTGAAGCTTTCTTT. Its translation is CALSPDQGNTEAFF.

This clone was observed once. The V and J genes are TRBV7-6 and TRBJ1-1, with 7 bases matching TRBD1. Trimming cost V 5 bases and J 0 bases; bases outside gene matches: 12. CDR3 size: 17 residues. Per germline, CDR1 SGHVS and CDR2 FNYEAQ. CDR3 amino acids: CASSPQGSDYLNTEAFF. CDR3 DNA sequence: TGTGCCAGCAGCCCACAGGGGTCCGACTACTTGAACACTGAAGCTTTCTTT.

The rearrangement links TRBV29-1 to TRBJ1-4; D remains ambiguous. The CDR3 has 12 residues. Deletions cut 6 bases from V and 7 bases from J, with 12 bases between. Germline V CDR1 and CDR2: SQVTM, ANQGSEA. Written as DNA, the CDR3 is TGCAGCGTCCAGATATTGGGTGAAAAACTGTTTTTT. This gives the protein CSVQILGEKLFF.

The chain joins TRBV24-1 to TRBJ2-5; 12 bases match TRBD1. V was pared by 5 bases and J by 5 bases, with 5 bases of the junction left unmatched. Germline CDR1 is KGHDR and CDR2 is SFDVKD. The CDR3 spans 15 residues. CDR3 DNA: TGTGCCACCAGTGCCACCGGGACAGGGGGCGAGACCCAGTACTTC. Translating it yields CATSATGTGGETQYF.

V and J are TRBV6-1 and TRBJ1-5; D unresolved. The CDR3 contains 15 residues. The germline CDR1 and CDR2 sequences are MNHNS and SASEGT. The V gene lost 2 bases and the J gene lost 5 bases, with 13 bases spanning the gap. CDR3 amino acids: CASSERTAADQPQHF. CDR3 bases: TGTGCCAGCAGTGAAAGGACTGCCGCTGATCAGCCCCAGCATTTT.

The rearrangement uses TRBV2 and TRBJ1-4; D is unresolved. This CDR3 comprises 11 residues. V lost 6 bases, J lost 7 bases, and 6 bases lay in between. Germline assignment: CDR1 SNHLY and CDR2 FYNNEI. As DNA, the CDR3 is TGTGCCAGCAGGGAGATTGAAAAACTGTTTTTT. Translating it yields CASREIEKLFF.

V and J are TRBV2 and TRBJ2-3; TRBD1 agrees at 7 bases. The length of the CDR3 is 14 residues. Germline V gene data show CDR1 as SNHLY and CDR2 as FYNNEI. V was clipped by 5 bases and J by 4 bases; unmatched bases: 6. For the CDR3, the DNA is TGTGCCAGCAGTCGGGACAGAGCTGCAGATACGCAGTATTTT. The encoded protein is CASSRDRAADTQYF. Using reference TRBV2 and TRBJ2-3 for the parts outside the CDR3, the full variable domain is EPEVTQTPSHQVTQMGQEVILRCVPISNHLYFYWYRQILGQKVEFLVSFYNNEISEKSEIFDDQFSVERPDGSNFTLKIRSTKLEDSAMYFCASSRDRAADTQYFGPGTRLTVL.